This TCR beta chain appears in the sequencing data of a study of cytomegalovirus exposure and HLA in healthy donors. On the study more broadly: Earlier results showed roughly 120 million unique TCR beta sequences derived from about 179 million T cells. Genotyping showed roughly 86% of about 370 donors falling in the Caucasian-associated ancestry cluster. Points from the study as a whole: The availability of immune exposure information extended only to CMV serostatus. Reported findings show TCR beta sequences accurately forecast HLA-A and HLA-B alleles in most subjects.

Of note for this clone: Its antigen is not known.

This CDR3 contains 15 residues. The ends were cut back, 0 bases at V and 5 bases at J, with 13 bases in the middle. Looked up from germline, CDR1 is LGHNA and CDR2 is YNFKEQ. The PCR contained 60 Vbeta and 13 Jbeta primers. Generated by immunoSEQ multiplex PCR, the TCRdb table keeps only in-frame clones and is missing some. There are some 110,000 clones in the sample; around 82% occur only once, and 1.5% to 2% lies in the top ten. The receptor's source is a man in his forties or fifties in good health and CMV-seronegative. The chain carries TRBV4-2 and TRBJ2-5, with D possibly being TRBD1 (6 bases). The material sequenced was PBMCs. The CDR3 DNA follows: TGTGCCAGCAGCCAAGATGGACAGCAGGGGGAGACCCAGTACTTC. It encodes CASSQDGQQGETQYF.